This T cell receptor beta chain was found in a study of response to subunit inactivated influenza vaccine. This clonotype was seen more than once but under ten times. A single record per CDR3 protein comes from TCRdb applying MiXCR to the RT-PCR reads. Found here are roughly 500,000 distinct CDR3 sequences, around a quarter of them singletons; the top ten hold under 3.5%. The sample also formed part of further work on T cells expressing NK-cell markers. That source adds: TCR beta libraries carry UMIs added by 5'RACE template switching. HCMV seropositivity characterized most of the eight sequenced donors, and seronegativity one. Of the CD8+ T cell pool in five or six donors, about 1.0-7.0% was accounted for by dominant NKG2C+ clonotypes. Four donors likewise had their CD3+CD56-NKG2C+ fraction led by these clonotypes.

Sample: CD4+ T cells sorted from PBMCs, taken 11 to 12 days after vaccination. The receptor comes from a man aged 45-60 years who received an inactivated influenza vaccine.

The CDR3 region has the DNA TGTGCCAGCAGTTGGGGACAGCAGTACCAAGAGACCCAGTACTTC. Its protein product is CASSWGQQYQETQYF. V is TRBV6-5 and J is TRBJ2-5, with 7 positions matching TRBD1. After removal of 4 bases from V and 0 bases from J, the junction contained 5 bases not matched to a gene. CDR3 length: 15 residues. Germline V gene lookup returns CDR1 MNHEY and CDR2 SVGAGI.